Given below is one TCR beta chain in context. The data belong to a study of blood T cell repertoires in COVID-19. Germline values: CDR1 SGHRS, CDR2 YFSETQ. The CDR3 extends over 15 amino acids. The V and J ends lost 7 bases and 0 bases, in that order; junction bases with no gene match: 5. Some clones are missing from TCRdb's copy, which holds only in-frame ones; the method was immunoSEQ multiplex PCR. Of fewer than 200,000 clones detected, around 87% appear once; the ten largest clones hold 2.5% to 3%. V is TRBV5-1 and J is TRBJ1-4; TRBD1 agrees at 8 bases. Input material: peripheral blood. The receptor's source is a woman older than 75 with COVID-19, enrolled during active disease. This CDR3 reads CASRPTGATNEKLFF. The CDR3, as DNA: TGCGCCAGCCGGCCGACAGGGGCAACTAATGAAAAACTGTTTTTT.